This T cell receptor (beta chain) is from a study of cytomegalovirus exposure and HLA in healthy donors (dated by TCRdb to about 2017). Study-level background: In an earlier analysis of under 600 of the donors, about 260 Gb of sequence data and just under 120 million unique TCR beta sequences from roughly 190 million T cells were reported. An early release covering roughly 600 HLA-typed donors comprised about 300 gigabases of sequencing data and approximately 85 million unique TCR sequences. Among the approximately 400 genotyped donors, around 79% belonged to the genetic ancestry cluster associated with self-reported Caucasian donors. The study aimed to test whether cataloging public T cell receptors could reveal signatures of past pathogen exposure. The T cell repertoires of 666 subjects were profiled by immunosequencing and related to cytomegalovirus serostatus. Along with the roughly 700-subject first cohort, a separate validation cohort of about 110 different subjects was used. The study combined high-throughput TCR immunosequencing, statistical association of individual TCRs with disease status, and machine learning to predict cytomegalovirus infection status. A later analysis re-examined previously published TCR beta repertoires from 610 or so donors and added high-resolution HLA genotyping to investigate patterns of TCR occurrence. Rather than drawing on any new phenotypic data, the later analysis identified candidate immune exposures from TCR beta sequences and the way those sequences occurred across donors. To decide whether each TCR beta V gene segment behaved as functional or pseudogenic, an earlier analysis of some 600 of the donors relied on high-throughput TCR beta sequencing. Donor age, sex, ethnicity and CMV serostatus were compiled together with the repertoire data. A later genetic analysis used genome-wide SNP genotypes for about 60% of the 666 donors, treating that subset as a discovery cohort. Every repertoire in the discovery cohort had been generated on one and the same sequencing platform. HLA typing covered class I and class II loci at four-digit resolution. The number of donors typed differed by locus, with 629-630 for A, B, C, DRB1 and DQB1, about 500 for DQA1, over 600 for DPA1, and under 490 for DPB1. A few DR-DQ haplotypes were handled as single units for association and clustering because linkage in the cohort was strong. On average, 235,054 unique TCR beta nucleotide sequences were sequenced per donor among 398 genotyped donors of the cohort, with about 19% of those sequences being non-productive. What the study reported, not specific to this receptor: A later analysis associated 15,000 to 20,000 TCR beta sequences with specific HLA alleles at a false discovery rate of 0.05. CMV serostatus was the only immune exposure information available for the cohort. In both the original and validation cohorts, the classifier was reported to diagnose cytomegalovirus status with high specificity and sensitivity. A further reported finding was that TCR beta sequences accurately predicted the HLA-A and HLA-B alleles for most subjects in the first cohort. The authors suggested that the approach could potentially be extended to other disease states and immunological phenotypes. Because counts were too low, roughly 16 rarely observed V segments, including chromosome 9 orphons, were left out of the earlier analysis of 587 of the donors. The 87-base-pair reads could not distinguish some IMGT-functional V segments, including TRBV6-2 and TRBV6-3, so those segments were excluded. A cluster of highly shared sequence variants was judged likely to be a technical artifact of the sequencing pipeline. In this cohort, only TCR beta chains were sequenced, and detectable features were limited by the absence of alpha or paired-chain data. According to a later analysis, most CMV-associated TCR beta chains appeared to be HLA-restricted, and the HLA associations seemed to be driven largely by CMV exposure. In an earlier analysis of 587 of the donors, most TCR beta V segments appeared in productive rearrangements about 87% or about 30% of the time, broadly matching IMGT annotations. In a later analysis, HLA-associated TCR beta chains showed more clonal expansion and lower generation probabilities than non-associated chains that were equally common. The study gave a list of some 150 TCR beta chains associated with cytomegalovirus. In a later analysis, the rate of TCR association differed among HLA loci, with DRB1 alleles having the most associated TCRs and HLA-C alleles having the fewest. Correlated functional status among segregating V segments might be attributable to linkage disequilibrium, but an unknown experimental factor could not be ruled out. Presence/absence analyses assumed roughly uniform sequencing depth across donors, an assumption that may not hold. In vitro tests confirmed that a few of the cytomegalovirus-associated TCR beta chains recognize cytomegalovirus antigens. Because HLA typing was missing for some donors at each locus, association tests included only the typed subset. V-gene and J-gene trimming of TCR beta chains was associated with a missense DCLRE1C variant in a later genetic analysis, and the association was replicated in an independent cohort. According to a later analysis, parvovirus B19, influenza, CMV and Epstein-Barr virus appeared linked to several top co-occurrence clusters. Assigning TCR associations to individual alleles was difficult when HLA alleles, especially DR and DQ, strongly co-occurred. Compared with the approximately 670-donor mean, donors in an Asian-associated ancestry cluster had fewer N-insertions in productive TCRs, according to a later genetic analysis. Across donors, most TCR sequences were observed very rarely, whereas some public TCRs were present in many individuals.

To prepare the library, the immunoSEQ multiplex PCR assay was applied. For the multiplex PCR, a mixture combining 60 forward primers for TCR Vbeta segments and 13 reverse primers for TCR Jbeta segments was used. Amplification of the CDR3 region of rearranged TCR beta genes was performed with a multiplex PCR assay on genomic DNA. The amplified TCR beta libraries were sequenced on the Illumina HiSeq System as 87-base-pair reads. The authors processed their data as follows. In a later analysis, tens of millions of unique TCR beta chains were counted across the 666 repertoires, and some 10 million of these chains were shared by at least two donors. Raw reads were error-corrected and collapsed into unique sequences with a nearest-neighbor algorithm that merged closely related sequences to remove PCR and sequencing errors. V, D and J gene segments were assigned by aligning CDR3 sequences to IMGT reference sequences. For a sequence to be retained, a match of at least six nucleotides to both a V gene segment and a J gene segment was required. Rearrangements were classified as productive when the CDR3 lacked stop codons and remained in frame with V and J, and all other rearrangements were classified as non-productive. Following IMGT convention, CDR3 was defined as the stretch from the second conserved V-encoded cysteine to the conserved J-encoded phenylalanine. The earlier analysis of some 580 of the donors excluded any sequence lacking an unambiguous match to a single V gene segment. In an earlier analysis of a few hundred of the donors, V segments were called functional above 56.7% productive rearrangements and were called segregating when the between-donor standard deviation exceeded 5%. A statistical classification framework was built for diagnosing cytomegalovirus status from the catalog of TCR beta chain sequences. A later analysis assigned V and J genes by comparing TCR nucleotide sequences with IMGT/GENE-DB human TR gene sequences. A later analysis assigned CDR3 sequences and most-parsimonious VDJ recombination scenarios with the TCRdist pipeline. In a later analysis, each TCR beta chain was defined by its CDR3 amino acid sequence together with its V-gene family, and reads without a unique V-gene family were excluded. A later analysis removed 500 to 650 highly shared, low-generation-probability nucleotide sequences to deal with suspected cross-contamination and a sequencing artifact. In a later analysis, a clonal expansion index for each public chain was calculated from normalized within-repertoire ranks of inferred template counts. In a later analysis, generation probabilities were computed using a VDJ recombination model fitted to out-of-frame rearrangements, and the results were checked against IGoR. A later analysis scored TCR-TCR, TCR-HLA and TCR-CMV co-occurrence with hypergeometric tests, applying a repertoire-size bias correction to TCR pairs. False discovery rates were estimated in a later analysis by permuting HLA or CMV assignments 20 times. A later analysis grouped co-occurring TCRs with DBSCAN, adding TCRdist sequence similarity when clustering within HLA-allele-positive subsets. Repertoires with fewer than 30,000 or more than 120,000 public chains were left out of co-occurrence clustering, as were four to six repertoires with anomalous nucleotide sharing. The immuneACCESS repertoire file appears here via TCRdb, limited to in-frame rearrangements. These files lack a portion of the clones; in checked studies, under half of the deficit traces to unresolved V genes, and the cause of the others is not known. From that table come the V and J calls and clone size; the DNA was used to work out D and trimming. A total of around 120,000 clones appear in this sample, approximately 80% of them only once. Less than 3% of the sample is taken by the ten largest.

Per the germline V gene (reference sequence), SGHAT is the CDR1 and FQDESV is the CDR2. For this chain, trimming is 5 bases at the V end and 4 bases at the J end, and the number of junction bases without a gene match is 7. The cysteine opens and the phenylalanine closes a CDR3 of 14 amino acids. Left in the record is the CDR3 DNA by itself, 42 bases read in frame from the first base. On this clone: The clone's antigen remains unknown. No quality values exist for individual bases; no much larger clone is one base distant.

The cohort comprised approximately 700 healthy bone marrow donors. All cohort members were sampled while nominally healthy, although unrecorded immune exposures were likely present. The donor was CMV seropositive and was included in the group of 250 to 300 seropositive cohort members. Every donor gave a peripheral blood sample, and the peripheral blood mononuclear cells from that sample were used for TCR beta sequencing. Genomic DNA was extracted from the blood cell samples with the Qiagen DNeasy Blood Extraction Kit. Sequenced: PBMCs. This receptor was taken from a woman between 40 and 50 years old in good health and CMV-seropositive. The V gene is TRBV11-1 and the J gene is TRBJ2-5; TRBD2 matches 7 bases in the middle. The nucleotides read TGTGCCAGCAGCCGTAGCGGGTGGGTAGAGACCCAGTACTTC. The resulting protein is CASSRSGWVETQYF.